The 8 T cell receptor beta chains below come from one sample, sequenced in a study of cytomegalovirus exposure and HLA in healthy donors. The study ran its PCR with 60 Vbeta and 13 Jbeta primers. Measured with immunoSEQ multiplex PCR; TCRdb has only the in-frame clones, and not every one. The sample includes fewer than 100,000 clones, about three quarters of them seen just once. The sample consisted of PBMCs. Source of these receptors: a male donor in good health and CMV-seronegative.

The chain employs TRBV6-1 and TRBJ1-2; perhaps TRBD1 as D (5 bases). Trimming pared 1 base from V and 4 bases from J, leaving 19 bases between. The CDR3 is made up of 17 amino acids. Germline V gives CDR1 MNHNS, CDR2 SASEGT. In DNA, the CDR3 is TGTGCCAGCAGTGAAGGGACACCACCCCGAAGGAGCTATGGCTACACCTTC. This sequence encodes CASSEGTPPRRSYGYTF.

The chain recombines TRBV10-3 with TRBJ2-3; 9 nucleotides match TRBD2. The CDR3 is 14 amino acids. V dropped 8 bases and J dropped 4; count of bases not matched to a gene: 7. In germline, CDR1 is ENHRY, CDR2 SYGVKD. The CDR3 here is CAIGASGMADTQYF. CDR3 in DNA: TGTGCCATCGGGGCTAGCGGGATGGCAGATACGCAGTATTTT.

This CDR3 is CASSFSHRGTNEKLFF. DNA of the CDR3: TGTGCCAGCAGCTTCAGCCACCGGGGAACTAATGAAAAACTGTTTTTT. This chain joins TRBV9 and TRBJ1-4; no definite D call. V was cut by 4 bases and J by 1 base, with 14 bases left in between. CDR1 and CDR2 from the germline V gene are SGDLS and YYNGEE. The CDR3 is made up of 16 amino acids. Variable domain in full (rest from reference TRBV9 and TRBJ1-4): DSGVTQTPKHLITATGQRVTLRCSPRSGDLSVYWYQQSLDQGLQFLIQYYNGEERAKGNILERFSAQQFPDLHSELNLSSLELGDSALYFCASSFSHRGTNEKLFFGSGTQLSVL.

V is TRBV5-1 and J is TRBJ1-2, with 8 nucleotides matching TRBD1. The CDR3 has 15 amino acids. Looked up from germline, CDR1 is SGHRS and CDR2 is YFSETQ. The V segment lost 0 bases and the J segment 4 bases; nucleotides outside the gene matches: 5. CDR3 amino acids: CASSLGPGGSYGYTF. The DNA of the CDR3 is TGCGCCAGCAGCTTGGGTCCAGGGGGCAGCTATGGCTACACCTTC.

The V gene is TRBV9, the J gene TRBJ1-2; D may be TRBD1 (5 bases). Germline-derived CDR1 and CDR2 are SGDLS and YYNGEE. Trimming took 3 bases from V and 5 from J, leaving 20 bases between them. CDR3 size: 16 residues. DNA of the CDR3: TGTGCCAGCAGCGCCAGTCCGGTTGTAAGGGGATATGGCTACACCTTC. Translated: CASSASPVVRGYGYTF.

J is TRBJ1-1 and V is TRBV13; D might be TRBD1 (5 bases). Germline V gives CDR1 PRHDT, CDR2 FYEKMQ (reference sequence). This CDR3 is 14 amino acids long. V lost 7 bases and J 2 bases, leaving 14 bases between the germline ends. CDR3 DNA sequence: TGTGCCAGCAAGGGGTTAGGTTTTAACACTGAAGCTTTCTTT. As protein: CASKGLGFNTEAFF.

This CDR3 reads CASTPVTGGELFF. The CDR3, as DNA: TGTGCCAGCACCCCCGTGACGGGCGGGGAGCTGTTTTTT. The rearrangement uses TRBV7-3 and TRBJ2-2; unclear D gene. The CDR3 spans 13 residues. Germline V gene lookup returns CDR1 SGHTA and CDR2 FQGTGA. Trimming took off 7 bases at V and 7 bases at J, with 13 bases between the two ends. Full variable domain (missing parts from reference TRBV7-3 and TRBJ2-2): GAGVSQTPSNKVTEKGKYVELRCDPISGHTALYWYRQSLGQGPEFLIYFQGTGAADDSGLPNDRFFAVRPEGSVSTLKIQRTERGDSAVYLCASTPVTGGELFFGEGSRLTVL.

DNA for the CDR3: TGTGCGAGTCGTGAGGGGGCTATTCAGCCCCAGCATTTT. Encoded protein: CASREGAIQPQHF. The chain carries TRBV19 and TRBJ1-5, with 7 bases identical to TRBD1. This CDR3 comprises 13 residues. Germline assignment: CDR1 LNHDA and CDR2 SQIVND (reference sequence).